This is a list of T cell receptor beta chains from one sample in a study of blood T cell repertoires in COVID-19. Generated by immunoSEQ multiplex PCR, the TCRdb table keeps only in-frame clones and is missing some. Of some 200,000 clones detected, about 88% appear once; the ten largest clones hold over 1.5%. The sequenced sample was peripheral blood. The receptors stem from a man aged 70 or older with acute or convalescent COVID-19. Each CDR3 is given with its conserved first and last residue. D genes are given only for firm matches. Only part of the rows carry a size: once, few, many, or a class if the clone is expanded.

TRBJ2-7 | NA | NA | TRBV7-2 | CASRPEAQNEQYF | TGTGCCAGCAGACCAGAAGCGCAAAACGAGCAGTACTTC
TRBJ2-5 | NA | NA | TRBV5-4 | CASSAMVEETQYF | TGTGCCAGCAGCGCTATGGTGGAGGAGACCCAGTACTTC
TRBJ2-1 | NA | NA | TRBV5-6 | CASSLVTESSYNEQFF | TGTGCCAGCAGCTTGGTAACAGAAAGTTCCTACAATGAGCAGTTCTTC
TRBJ2-7 | TRBD1 | NA | TRBV7-8 | CASSLGGTGGIVGESIAYEQYF | TGTGCCAGCAGCTTAGGTGGGACAGGGGGCATCGTTGGGGAAAGCATCGCCTACGAGCAGTACTTC
TRBJ1-5 | TRBD1 | once | TRBV28 | CASIGTVNQPQHF | TGTGCCAGCATCGGGACAGTCAATCAGCCCCAGCATTTT
TRBJ2-6 | NA | NA | TRBV2 | CAIPRSNVLTF | TGTGCCATCCCTCGGAGTAACGTCCTGACTTTC
TRBJ2-7 | TRBD1 | NA | TRBV9 | CASSVTGQPYEQYF | TGTGCCAGCAGCGTCACGGGACAGCCCTACGAGCAGTACTTC
TRBJ2-7 | NA | NA | TRBV28 | CASSLQAYEQYF | TGTGCCAGCAGTTTACAGGCCTACGAGCAGTACTTC
TRBJ2-2 | NA | NA | TRBV18 | CASSDRTATGELFF | TGTGCCAGCTCAGACCGGACAGCAACCGGGGAGCTGTTTTTT
TRBJ2-7 | TRBD1 | NA | TRBV19 | CASSSGGRGQGFSYEQYF | TGTGCCAGTAGTTCCGGCGGCCGGGGACAGGGGTTCTCCTACGAGCAGTACTTC
TRBJ2-5 | TRBD2 | once | TRBV4-1 | CASSQDPAGAETQYF | TGCGCCAGCAGCCAAGATCCCGCGGGAGCAGAGACCCAGTACTTC
TRBJ2-1 | NA | NA | TRBV7-3 | CASSTIADTYNEQFF | TGTGCCAGCAGCACCATAGCGGACACCTACAATGAGCAGTTCTTC